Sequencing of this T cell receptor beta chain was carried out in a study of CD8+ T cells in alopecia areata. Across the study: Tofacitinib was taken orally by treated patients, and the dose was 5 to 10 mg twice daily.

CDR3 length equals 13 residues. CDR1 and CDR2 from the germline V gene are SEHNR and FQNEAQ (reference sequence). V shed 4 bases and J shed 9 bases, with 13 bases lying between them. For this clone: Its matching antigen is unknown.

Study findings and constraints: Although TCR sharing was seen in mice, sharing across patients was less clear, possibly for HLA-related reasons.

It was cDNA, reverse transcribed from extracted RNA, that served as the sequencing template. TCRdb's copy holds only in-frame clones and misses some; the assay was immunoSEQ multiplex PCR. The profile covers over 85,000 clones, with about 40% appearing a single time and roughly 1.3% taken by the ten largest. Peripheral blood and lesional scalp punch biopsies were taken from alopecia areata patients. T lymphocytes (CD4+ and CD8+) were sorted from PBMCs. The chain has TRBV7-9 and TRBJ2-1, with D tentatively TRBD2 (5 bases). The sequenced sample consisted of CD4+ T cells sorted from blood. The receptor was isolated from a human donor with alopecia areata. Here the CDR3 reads CASSSTSKVEQFF. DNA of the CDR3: TGTGCCAGCAGCTCCACTAGTAAGGTTGAGCAGTTCTTC.